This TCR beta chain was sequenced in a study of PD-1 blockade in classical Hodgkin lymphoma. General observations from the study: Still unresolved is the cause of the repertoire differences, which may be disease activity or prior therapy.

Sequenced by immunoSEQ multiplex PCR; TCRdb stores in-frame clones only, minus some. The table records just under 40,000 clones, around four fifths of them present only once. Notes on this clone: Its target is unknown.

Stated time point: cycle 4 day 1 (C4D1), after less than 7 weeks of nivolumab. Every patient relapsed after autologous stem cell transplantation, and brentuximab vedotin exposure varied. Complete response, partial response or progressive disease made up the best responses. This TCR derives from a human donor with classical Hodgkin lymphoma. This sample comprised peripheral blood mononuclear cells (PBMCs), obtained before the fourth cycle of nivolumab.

Here the CDR3 reads CASSRHWGREAFF. The CDR3 DNA sequence: TGCGCCAGCAGCCGCCACTGGGGTCGAGAAGCTTTCTTT. This chain links TRBV4-3 with TRBJ1-1; no reliable D call. Germline V CDR1 and CDR2: LGHNA, YSLEER. The V and J ends lost 4 bases and 8 bases respectively, with 14 bases between them. The CDR3 spans 13 residues.